A selection of T cell receptor beta chains follows, all from one sample in a study of vaccination effects on CD4 cells after COVID-19. Which antigens these TCRs recognize remains unknown. Using immunoSEQ multiplex PCR, the repertoire was profiled, and TCRdb retains in-frame clones only, with some absent. The sample carries around 32,000 clones, approximately 60% recorded once. Sequenced material: CD4+ T cells from PBMCs cultured with SARS-CoV-2 spike peptides, taken after COVID-19 vaccination. Receptors were obtained from a human donor who received a COVID-19 vaccine. CDR3s include the opening cysteine and the closing phenylalanine or tryptophan. The order of the fields is CDR3 length, clone size, J gene, V gene, D gene, CDR3 protein, CDR3 DNA. D genes are given only for firm matches. The listing skips clone size in some rows; elsewhere it reads once, few, many or a size class.

>16|-|TRBJ2-7|TRBV7-6|-
CASSLMPGVSGNEQYF
TGTGCCAGCAGCTTAATGCCGGGAGTGTCGGGGAACGAGCAGTACTTC
>15|-|TRBJ2-1|TRBV5-8|-
CASSFYTGGGNEQFF
TGTGCCAGCAGTTTTTATACAGGTGGAGGAAATGAGCAGTTCTTC
>13|-|TRBJ1-1|TRBV27|TRBD1
CASSLQGGTEAFF
TGTGCCAGCAGTCTGCAGGGGGGCACTGAAGCTTTCTTT
>14|-|TRBJ1-1|TRBV6-1|-
CASSEDRVATEAFF
TGTGCCAGCAGTGAAGATAGGGTTGCCACTGAAGCTTTCTTT
>14|-|TRBJ1-6|TRBV10-3|-
CAISPGTGNSPLHF
TGTGCCATCAGTCCCGGGACGGGAAATTCACCCCTCCACTTT
>13|few|TRBJ2-7|TRBV12-3/TRBV12-4|TRBD2
CASREAGTYEQYF
TGTGCCAGCAGAGAAGCGGGAACCTACGAGCAGTACTTC
>14|few|TRBJ2-5|TRBV6-5|TRBD2
CASSIAGAKETQYF
TGTGCCAGCAGTATAGCGGGGGCGAAAGAGACCCAGTACTTC
>17|-|TRBJ1-3|TRBV4-1|-
CASSREPGSPSGNTIYF
TGCGCCAGCAGCCGCGAGCCAGGGAGTCCCTCTGGAAACACCATATATTTT
>14|-|TRBJ2-5|TRBV11-2|TRBD1
CASSLNRGQETQYF
TGTGCCAGCAGCTTGAACAGGGGTCAAGAGACCCAGTACTTC
>14|-|TRBJ2-2|TRBV7-2|-
CASSLEGHTGELFF
TGTGCCAGCAGCTTAGAAGGGCACACCGGGGAGCTGTTTTTT
>14|-|TRBJ1-5|TRBV19|-
CASQRQDIPQPQHF
TGTGCCAGCCAGAGACAGGATATACCTCAGCCCCAGCATTTT
>14|few|TRBJ1-1|TRBV5-4|TRBD1
CASSWDRANTEAFF
TGTGCCAGCAGCTGGGACAGAGCAAACACTGAAGCTTTCTTT
>16|few|TRBJ2-2|TRBV5-4|TRBD2
CASSYLAGVDTGELFF
TGTGCCAGCAGTTACCTAGCGGGAGTTGACACCGGGGAGCTGTTTTTT